Below are 24 T cell receptor beta chains sequenced from a single sample in a study of Graves' ophthalmopathy and Graves' hyperthyroidism (dated by TCRdb to 2017 to 2018). Sequencing was carried out with an Illumina HiSeq 2000. TCR beta CDR3 regions were amplified from RNA transcripts for repertoire sequencing. The first round of RT-PCR was done with HTBI primers and the Qiagen OneStep RT-PCR kit, and was followed by a second round of multiplex PCR, then size selection and purification. TCRdb reprocessed the public reads (quality trimming at Q25 with fastp, clone calling with MiXCR) and kept in-frame beta chains. Each record represents a unique CDR3 protein, reported with the most common genes and DNA among its rows. Across this sample there are about 620,000 distinct CDR3 sequences, with about 24% seen only once. The top ten clones comprise 7.1% of the sample. Sequenced sample: peripheral blood. Source of these receptors: a woman younger than 35 with stable Graves' hyperthyroidism. Some clones in this sample may be carry-over from other donors' samples. Donor details come from another sample of the same person, matched by shared clones.

This clonotype was seen ten or more times. The chain combines TRBV7-9 with TRBJ1-2, with D hard to call. The germline CDR1 and CDR2 sequences are SEHNR and FQNEAQ (reference sequence). This CDR3 spans 9 amino acids. The CDR3 coding sequence is TGTCATCTAGGAGAGGGCTACACCTTC. Its protein is CHLGEGYTF.

This clonotype was picked up many times. The chain employs TRBV29-1 and TRBJ2-7; possibly TRBD2 for D (5 bases). Per germline, CDR1 SQVTM and CDR2 ANQGSEA. The V end was cut by 0 bases, the J end by 5 bases, with 14 bases between. This CDR3 has 14 amino acids. The CDR3 sequence is CSVEEARLGNEQYF. The CDR3 DNA is TGCAGCGTTGAAGAGGCCAGACTCGGGAACGAGCAGTACTTC.

CDR3 bases: TGTGCCAGCAGTCCAAAGGGACAGGGGCTCTATGGCTACACCTTC. It encodes CASSPKGQGLYGYTF. The chain couples TRBV12-3 or TRBV12-4 to TRBJ1-2, with 10 bases matching TRBD1. The CDR3 covers 15 residues. The J segment lost 4 bases and the V segment lost 5 bases, leaving 7 bases of the junction unmatched.

This clonotype was found many times. This chain uses TRBV12-3 or TRBV12-4 with TRBJ1-6; 9 bases line up with TRBD1. V gave up 5 bases and J gave up 2 bases; unmatched junction bases: 4. This CDR3 is built from 16 residues. The CDR3 coding sequence is TGTGCCAGCAGTCCGGGACAGGGAACCTATAATTCACCCCTCCACTTT. Translating it yields CASSPGQGTYNSPLHF.

The chain uses TRBV7-8 and TRBJ1-3, with D unresolved. The length of the CDR3 is 15 residues. CDR1 and CDR2 from the germline V gene are SGHVS and FQNEAQ. V was cut by 1 base and J by 5 bases, with 12 bases left in between. Written as DNA, the CDR3 is TGTGCCAGCAGCTTAGGGGTCGGGAAGCGAAACACCATATATTTT. Translating gives CASSLGVGKRNTIYF.

This clonotype has a count of ten or more. The J gene is TRBJ2-7, the V gene TRBV28; 7 bases line up with TRBD1. This CDR3 has 15 residues. Trimming at V came to 5 bases and at J to 2 bases, leaving 9 bases not matched to a gene. Germline V CDR1 and CDR2: MDHEN, SYDVKM. CDR3 sequence (DNA): TGTGCCAGCAGTCCCCGGGACAGACCCACCTACGAGCAGTACTTC. As protein: CASSPRDRPTYEQYF.

This clonotype was seen repeatedly, ten times or more. CDR3 coding DNA: TGTGCCAGCAGCTTAGATCAGGGTTGGGGCTACACCTTC. Amino acid sequence: CASSLDQGWGYTF. This chain joins TRBV7-2 and TRBJ1-2; the D gene is possibly TRBD1 (5 bases). In germline, CDR1 is SGHTA, CDR2 FQGNSA. V gave up 1 base and J gave up 8 bases, with 11 bases separating them. The CDR3 covers 13 residues.

This clonotype came up once. The chain links TRBV5-1 to TRBJ2-7; D ambiguous. V lost 0 bases and J lost 0, with 10 bases in between. CDR1 SGHRS and CDR2 YFSETQ come from the germline V gene. The CDR3 covers 15 residues. The CDR3 loop reads CASSLVQADSYEQYF. The CDR3 region has the DNA TGCGCCAGCAGCTTGGTCCAGGCCGACTCCTACGAGCAGTACTTC.

This clonotype showed up just a few times. The chain is built from TRBV28 and TRBJ1-2; tentative D call: TRBD1 (5 bases). Germline CDR1 MDHEN, CDR2 SYDVKM. Trimming took 6 bases from V and 8 from J, leaving 19 bases between them. This CDR3 region has 14 residues. The CDR3 DNA follows: TGTGCCAGCAGCCGGGCAGGGACTTCGGCAGGCTACACCTTC. This gives the protein CASSRAGTSAGYTF.

There are many counts of this clonotype. The chain is built from TRBV6-5 and TRBJ2-7, with 9 bases identical to TRBD1. The germline CDR1 and CDR2 sequences are MNHEY and SVGAGI. The CDR3 consists of 15 residues. J gave up 2 bases and V 4 bases, and 6 bases lay outside the gene matches. The DNA for the CDR3 is TGTGCCAGCAGTTTCGCCGGGACAGGGACCTACGAGCAGTACTTC. This gives the protein CASSFAGTGTYEQYF.

This clonotype was seen at least ten times. The V call is TRBV5-1, the J call TRBJ1-6, with TRBD1 matching over 9 bases. CDR1 and CDR2 (germline): SGHRS, YFSETQ. The CDR3 runs to 18 residues. Trimming cost V 4 bases and J 6 bases; bases outside gene matches: 14. The CDR3, as DNA: TGCGCCAGCAGCCGAACGACCGGGACAGGGTTTCTTAATTCACCCCTCCACTTT. Translating it yields CASSRTTGTGFLNSPLHF.

This clonotype was recorded many times. The J gene is TRBJ2-7, the V gene TRBV29-1; 8 nucleotides match TRBD2. The CDR3 spans 14 residues. Losses at the gene ends were 1 base for V and 6 bases for J; bases not matched to a gene: 8. The V gene's germline CDR1 is SQVTM and CDR2 ANQGSEA. In nucleotides, the CDR3 is TGCAGCGTTGAAGTGGGACTAGAGCGGTTCGAGCAGTACTTC. Translating gives CSVEVGLERFEQYF.

This chain uses TRBV18 with TRBJ2-5; the match to TRBD1 covers 8 bases. V shed 3 bases, J shed 1 base, and the junction held 4 bases outside the gene matches. The CDR3 contains 15 residues. The germline V gene encodes CDR1 KGHSH and CDR2 LQKENI. The CDR3 region is CASSPSTGGQETQYF. The CDR3 coding sequence is TGTGCCAGCTCACCTTCCACAGGGGGCCAAGAGACCCAGTACTTC. Full variable domain (missing parts from reference TRBV18 and TRBJ2-5): NAGVMQNPRHLVRRRGQEARLRCSPMKGHSHVYWYRQLPEEGLKFMVYLQKENIIDESGMPKERFSAEFPKEGPSILRIQQVVRGDSAAYFCASSPSTGGQETQYFGPGTRLLVL.

This chain connects TRBV2 to TRBJ1-1; 7 nucleotides align to TRBD1. The CDR3 loop spans 15 amino acids. The germline V gene encodes CDR1 SNHLY and CDR2 FYNNEI. Trimming took 1 base from V and 3 from J; bases not matched to a gene: 5. The CDR3 region is CASSEGAGGDTEAFF. CDR3 DNA: TGTGCCAGCAGTGAAGGAGCAGGGGGGGACACTGAAGCTTTCTTT.

This clonotype showed up just a few times. The chain links TRBV7-8 to TRBJ2-5; unclear D gene. In germline, CDR1 is SGHVS, CDR2 FQNEAQ. The CDR3 extends over 14 amino acids. V was shortened by 5 bases and J by 3 bases, with 13 bases between the two germline ends. In DNA form, the CDR3 reads TGTGCCAGCAGCCCCAGGACGCACGAAGAGACCCAGTACTTC. Translated, it gives CASSPRTHEETQYF.

This clonotype was counted many times. This chain links TRBV24-1 with TRBJ2-2; D is perhaps TRBD1 (6 bases). V was clipped by 3 bases and J by 1 base, with 14 bases between them. Germline V lookup: CDR1 KGHDR, CDR2 SFDVKD. There are 17 residues in the CDR3. The CDR3 DNA sequence: TGTGCCACCAGTGATCTCACCGGGACACAGAACACCGGGGAGCTGTTTTTT. As protein: CATSDLTGTQNTGELFF.

This clonotype was seen a few times. This chain uses TRBV6-1 with TRBJ1-1; 11 nucleotides agree with TRBD1. This CDR3 has 17 residues. With V trimmed by 5 bases and J by 0 bases, 8 bases remained unmatched. The germline CDR1 and CDR2 sequences are MNHNS and SASEGT. The CDR3 nucleotides read TGTGCCAGCAGTCGCGGGACAGGGGGGATTATGAACACTGAAGCTTTCTTT. Translating gives CASSRGTGGIMNTEAFF.

The chain recombines TRBV24-1 with TRBJ1-2, with D hard to call. Between the trimmed V and J ends, which lost 4 bases and 4 bases, there was a span of 9 bases. Germline loops: CDR1 KGHDR, CDR2 SFDVKD. The CDR3 is 13 amino acids. CDR3 in DNA: TGTGCCACCAGTGAATCAAGCCTCTATGGCTACACCTTC. This translates into CATSESSLYGYTF.

This clonotype was recorded many times. The V gene is TRBV6-5, the J gene TRBJ2-7, with D maybe TRBD1 (6 bases). The CDR3 is made up of 15 amino acids. The V end was cut by 5 bases, the J end by 3 bases, with 17 bases between. Germline CDR1 MNHEY, CDR2 SVGAGI. For the CDR3, the DNA is TGTGCCAGCAGTACGTGGGACACACAATTCTACGAGCAGTACTTC. Protein sequence: CASSTWDTQFYEQYF.

This chain links TRBV4-1 with TRBJ1-5; TRBD1 agrees at 11 bases. V shed 0 bases, J shed 0 bases, and the junction held 7 bases outside the gene matches. From germline, CDR1 is MGHRA and CDR2 YSYEKL. CDR3 size: 19 residues. The CDR3 protein is CASSQDGQGAMASNQPQHF. The CDR3 region has the DNA TGCGCCAGCAGCCAAGACGGACAGGGGGCGATGGCTAGCAATCAGCCCCAGCATTTT.

As to this clonotype: Possible read error: a much larger clone is one base away. J is TRBJ1-6 and V is TRBV5-1; D not resolved. There are 14 residues in the CDR3. The germline gives CDR1 SGHRS, CDR2 YFSETQ. CDR3 amino acids: CASSLVGYNSHLHF. The CDR3 nucleotides are TGCGCCAGCAGCTTGGTGGGGTACAATTCACACCTCCACTTT.

A note on this clonotype: A much larger clone differs by one base, so this may be a read error. The chain is built from TRBV28 and TRBJ2-5; 10 bases match TRBD2. The germline CDR1 and CDR2 sequences are MDHEN and SYDVKM. This CDR3 is built from 17 residues. CDR3 amino acids: CASSHHTSGGGVETQCF. The CDR3 nucleotides are TGTGCCAGCAGTCACCACACAAGCGGGGGGGGTGTAGAGACCCAGTGCTTC.

This clonotype was detected ten times or more. The genes are TRBV25-1 and TRBJ2-1; 11 nucleotides match TRBD1. The CDR3 contains 19 residues. V lost 5 bases to trimming and J lost 9 bases; unmatched junction nucleotides: 21. CDR1 and CDR2 from the germline V gene are MGHDK and SYGVNS. Here the CDR3 DNA reads TGTGCCAGCAGTCCCGGACAGGGGGCGTGGGTAGCGGGAGCTGCTGAGCAGTTCTTC. It yields the protein CASSPGQGAWVAGAAEQFF.

This clonotype was counted ten times or more. The chain links TRBV7-2 to TRBJ1-1, with TRBD1 matching over 9 bases. Germline V gene lookup returns CDR1 SGHTA and CDR2 FQGNSA. With 5 bases clipped from V and 12 bases from J, the junction kept 10 bases outside the gene matches. CDR3 size: 13 residues. The CDR3 loop is CASSRTGGESSFF. CDR3 nucleotides: TGTGCCAGCAGCCGAACAGGGGGCGAGTCATCTTTCTTT.